This T cell receptor beta chain was captured by sequencing in a study of blood T cell repertoires in COVID-19. This table comes from immunoSEQ multiplex PCR, and its TCRdb copy is limited to in-frame clones, with some not included. The sample has over 120,000 clones; over 70% are singletons. V was shortened by 3 bases and J by 4 bases, with 20 bases between the two germline ends. This CDR3 region has 17 residues. Germline CDR1 is KGHSH and CDR2 is LQKENI. The chain employs TRBV18 and TRBJ2-3; the D gene is possibly TRBD1 (6 bases). The material sequenced was peripheral blood. The sequence came from a woman in her forties or fifties with acute or convalescent COVID-19. This chain's CDR3 is CASSPPVGAEGPDTQYF. The CDR3 nucleotides are TGTGCCAGCTCACCCCCAGTGGGGGCCGAGGGCCCAGATACGCAGTATTTT.